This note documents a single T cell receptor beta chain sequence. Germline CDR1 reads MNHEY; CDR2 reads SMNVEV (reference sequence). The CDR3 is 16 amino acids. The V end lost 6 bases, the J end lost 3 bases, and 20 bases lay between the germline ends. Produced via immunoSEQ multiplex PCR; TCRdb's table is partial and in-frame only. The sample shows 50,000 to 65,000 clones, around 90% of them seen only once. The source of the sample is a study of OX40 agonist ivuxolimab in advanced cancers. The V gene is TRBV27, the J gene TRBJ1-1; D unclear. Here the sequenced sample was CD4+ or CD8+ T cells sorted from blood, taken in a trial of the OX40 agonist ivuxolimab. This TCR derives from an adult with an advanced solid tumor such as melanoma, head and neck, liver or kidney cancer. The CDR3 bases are TGTGCCAGCAGCCCCGGGCGGGTTCTGGGGTACACTGAAGCTTTCTTT. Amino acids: CASSPGRVLGYTEAFF.